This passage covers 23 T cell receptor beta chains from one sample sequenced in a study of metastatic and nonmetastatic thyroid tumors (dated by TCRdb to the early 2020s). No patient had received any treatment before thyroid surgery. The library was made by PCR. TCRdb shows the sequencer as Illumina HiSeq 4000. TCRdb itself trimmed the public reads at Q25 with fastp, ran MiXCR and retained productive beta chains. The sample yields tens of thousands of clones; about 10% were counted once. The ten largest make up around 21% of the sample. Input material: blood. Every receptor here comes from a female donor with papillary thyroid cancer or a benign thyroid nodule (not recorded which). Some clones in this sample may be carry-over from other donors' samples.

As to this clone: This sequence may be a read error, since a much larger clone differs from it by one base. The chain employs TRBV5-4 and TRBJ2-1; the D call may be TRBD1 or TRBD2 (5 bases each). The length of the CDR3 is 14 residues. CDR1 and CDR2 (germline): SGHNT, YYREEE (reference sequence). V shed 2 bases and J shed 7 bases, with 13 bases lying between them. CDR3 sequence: CASSFGAPTNEQFF. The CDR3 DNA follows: TGTGCCAGCAGCTTCGGGGCTCCAACAAATGAGCAGTTCTTC.

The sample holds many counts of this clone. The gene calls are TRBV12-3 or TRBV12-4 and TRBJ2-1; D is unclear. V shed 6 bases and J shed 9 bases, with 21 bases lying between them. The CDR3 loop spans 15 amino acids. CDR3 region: CASSPNRIPQSEQFF. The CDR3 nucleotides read TGTGCCAGCAGCCCTAACCGAATCCCTCAAAGTGAGCAGTTCTTC.

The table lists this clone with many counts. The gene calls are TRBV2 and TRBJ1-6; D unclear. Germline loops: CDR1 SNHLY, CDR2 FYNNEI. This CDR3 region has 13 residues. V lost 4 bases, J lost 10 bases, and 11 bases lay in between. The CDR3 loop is CASSVMVNSPLHF. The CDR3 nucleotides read TGTGCCAGCAGTGTGATGGTCAACTCACCCCTCCACTTT.

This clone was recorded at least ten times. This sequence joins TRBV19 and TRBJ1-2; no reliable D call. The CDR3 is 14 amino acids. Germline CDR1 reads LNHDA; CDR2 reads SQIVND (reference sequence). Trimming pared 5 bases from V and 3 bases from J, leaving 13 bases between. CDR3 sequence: CASSPAGVYYGYTF. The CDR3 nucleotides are TGTGCCAGTAGTCCCGCAGGAGTTTACTATGGCTACACCTTC.

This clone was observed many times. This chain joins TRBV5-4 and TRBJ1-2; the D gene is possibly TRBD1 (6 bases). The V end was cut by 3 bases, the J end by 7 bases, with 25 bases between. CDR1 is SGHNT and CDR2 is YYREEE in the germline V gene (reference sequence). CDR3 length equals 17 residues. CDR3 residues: CASSWGKGLIQGGGYTF. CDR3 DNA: TGTGCCAGCAGCTGGGGAAAAGGACTAATCCAAGGGGGTGGCTACACCTTC.

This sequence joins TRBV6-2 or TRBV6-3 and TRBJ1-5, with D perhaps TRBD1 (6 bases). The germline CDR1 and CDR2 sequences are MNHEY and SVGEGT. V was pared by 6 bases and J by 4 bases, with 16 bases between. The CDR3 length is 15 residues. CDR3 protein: CASRSLEGGNQPQHF. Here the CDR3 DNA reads TGTGCCAGCAGATCCCTAGAGGGGGGGAATCAGCCCCAGCATTTT.

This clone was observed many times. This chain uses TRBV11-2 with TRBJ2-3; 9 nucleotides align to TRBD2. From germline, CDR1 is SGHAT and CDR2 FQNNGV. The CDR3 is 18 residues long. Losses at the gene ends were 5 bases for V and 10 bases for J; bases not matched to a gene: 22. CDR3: CASSKGGRPSGTMRAQYF. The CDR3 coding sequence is TGTGCCAGCAGCAAAGGCGGTAGGCCTAGCGGGACCATGAGGGCGCAGTATTTT.

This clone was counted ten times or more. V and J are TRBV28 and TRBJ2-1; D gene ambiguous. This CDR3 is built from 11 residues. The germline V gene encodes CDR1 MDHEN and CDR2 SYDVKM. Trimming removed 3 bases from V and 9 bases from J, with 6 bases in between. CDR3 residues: CASSLVVEQFF. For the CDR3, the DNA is TGTGCCAGCAGTTTGGTCGTTGAGCAGTTCTTC.

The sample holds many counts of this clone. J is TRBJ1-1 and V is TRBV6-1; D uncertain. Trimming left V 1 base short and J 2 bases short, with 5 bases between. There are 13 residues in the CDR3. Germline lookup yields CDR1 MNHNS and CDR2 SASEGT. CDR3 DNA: TGTGCCAGCAGTGAAGTTTACAACACTGAAGCTTTCTTT. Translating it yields CASSEVYNTEAFF.

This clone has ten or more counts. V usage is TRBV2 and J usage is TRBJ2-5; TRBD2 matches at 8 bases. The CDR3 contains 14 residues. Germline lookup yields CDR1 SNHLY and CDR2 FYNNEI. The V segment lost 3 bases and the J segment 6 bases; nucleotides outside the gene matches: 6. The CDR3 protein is CASSDGSGRKTQYF. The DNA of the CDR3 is TGTGCCAGCAGTGATGGGAGCGGGAGAAAGACCCAGTACTTC.

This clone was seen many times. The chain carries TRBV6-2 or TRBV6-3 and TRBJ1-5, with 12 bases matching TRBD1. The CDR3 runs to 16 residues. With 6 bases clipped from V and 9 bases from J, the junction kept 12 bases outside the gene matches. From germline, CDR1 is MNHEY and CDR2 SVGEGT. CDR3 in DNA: TGTGCCAGCAGATGGGGACAGGGGGCGGGTTTCCCGCCCCAGCATTTT. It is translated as CASRWGQGAGFPPQHF.

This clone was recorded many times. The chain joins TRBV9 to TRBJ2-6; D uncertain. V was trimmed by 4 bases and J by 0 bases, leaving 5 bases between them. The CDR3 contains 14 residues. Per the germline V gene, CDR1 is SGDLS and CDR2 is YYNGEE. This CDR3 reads CASSRSSGANVLTF. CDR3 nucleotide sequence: TGTGCCAGCAGCAGAAGCTCTGGGGCCAACGTCCTGACTTTC.

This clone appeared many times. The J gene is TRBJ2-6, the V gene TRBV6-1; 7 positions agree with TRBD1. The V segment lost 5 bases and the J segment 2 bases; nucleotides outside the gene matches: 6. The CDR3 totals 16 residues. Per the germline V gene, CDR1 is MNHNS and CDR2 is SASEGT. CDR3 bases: TGTGCCAGCAGTACAGAGGGGGCCACTGGGGCCAACGTCCTGACTTTC. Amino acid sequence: CASSTEGATGANVLTF.

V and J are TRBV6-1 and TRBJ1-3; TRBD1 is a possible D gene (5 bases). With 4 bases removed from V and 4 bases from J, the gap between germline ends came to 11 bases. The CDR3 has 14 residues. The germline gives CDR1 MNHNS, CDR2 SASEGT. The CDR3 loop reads CASSVEGAGNTIYF. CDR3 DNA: TGTGCCAGCAGTGTAGAAGGGGCGGGAAACACCATATATTTT.

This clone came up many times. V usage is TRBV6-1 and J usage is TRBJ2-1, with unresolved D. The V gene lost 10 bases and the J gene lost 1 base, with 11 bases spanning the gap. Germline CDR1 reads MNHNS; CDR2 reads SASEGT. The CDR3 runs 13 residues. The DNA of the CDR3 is TGTGCCACCAAGGAAAATTCCTACAATGAGCAGTTCTTC. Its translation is CATKENSYNEQFF.

Here the CDR3 reads CASTPAPYQETQYF. Here the CDR3 DNA reads TGTGCCAGCACCCCCGCGCCGTACCAAGAGACCCAGTACTTC. This chain joins TRBV7-9 and TRBJ2-5, with unresolved D. Trimming pared 7 bases from V and 0 bases from J, leaving 12 bases between. This CDR3 comprises 14 residues. Germline CDR1 reads SEHNR; CDR2 reads FQNEAQ (reference sequence).

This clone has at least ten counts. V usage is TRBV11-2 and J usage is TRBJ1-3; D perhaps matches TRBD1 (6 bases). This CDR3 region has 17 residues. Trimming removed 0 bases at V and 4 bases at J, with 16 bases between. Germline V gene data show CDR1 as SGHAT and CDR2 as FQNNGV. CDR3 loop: CASSLEVWGARGNTIYF. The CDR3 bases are TGTGCCAGCAGCTTAGAGGTGTGGGGGGCGCGCGGAAACACCATATATTTT.

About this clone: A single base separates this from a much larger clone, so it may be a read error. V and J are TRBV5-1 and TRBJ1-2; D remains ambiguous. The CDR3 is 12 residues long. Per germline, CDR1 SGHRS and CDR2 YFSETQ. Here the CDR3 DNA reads TGCACCAGCAGCTTTCGGGGAGGTGGCTACACCTTC. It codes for CTSSFRGGGYTF.

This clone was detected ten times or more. The CDR3 sequence: CASSPPGQLNEKLFF. In nucleotides, the CDR3 is TGCGCCAGCAGCCCCCCGGGACAGCTTAATGAAAAACTGTTTTTT. The chain joins TRBV4-1 to TRBJ1-4, with 7 bases aligning to TRBD1. The V segment lost 4 bases and the J segment 4 bases; nucleotides outside the gene matches: 6. The germline V gene has CDR1 MGHRA and CDR2 YSYEKL. The CDR3 sequence is 15 residues long.

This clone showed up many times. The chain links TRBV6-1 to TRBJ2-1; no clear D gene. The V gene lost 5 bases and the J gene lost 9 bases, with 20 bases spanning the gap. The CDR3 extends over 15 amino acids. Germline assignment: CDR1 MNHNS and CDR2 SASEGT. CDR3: CASSSIQTGFGEQFF. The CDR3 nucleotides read TGTGCCAGCAGTTCCATCCAGACGGGTTTTGGTGAGCAGTTCTTC.

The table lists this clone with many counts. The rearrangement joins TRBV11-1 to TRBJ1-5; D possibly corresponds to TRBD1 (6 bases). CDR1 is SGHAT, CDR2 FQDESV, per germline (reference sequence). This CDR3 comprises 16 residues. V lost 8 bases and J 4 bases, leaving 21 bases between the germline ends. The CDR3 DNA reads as TGTGCCAGCGAGCTTAAAGGCGCAGGGGAAAATCAGCCCCAGCATTTT. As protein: CASELKGAGENQPQHF.

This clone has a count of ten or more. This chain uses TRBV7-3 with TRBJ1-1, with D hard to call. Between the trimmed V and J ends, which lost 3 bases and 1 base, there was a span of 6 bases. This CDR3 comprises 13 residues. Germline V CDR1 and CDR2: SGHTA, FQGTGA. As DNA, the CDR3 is TGTGCCAGCAGCTTCGACGGGAACACTGAAGCTTTCTTT. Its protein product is CASSFDGNTEAFF.

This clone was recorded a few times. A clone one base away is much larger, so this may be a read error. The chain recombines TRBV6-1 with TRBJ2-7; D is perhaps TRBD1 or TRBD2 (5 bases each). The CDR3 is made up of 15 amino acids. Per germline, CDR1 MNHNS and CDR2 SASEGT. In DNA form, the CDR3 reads TGTGCCGGCAGTTCCCCCGGGAAAGGGGCCTACGAGCAGTACTTC. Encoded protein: CAGSSPGKGAYEQYF.